These 32 T cell receptor beta chains came from one sample sequenced in a study of T cells expressing NK-cell markers. TCRdb re-called the 5' RACE reads; every CDR3 protein appears as one record, without DNA. The repertoire table contains some 150,000 distinct CDR3 sequences. The sample consisted of blood T cells: a sorted CD56 or NKG2C T cell subset, CD4+ or CD8+ T cells, or bulk PBMC T cells (not recorded which). The receptors derive from a woman in her 50s in good health.

The CDR3 spells CASSQFGLRGDTQYF. The genes are TRBV4-1 and TRBJ2-3; there is no DNA to check the TCRdb D call of TRBD2. CDR1 MGHRA and CDR2 YSYEKL come from the germline V gene. The CDR3 loop spans 15 amino acids.

V and J are TRBV19 and TRBJ2-1; TCRdb's D call of TRBD1 is untestable without DNA. In germline, CDR1 is LNHDA, CDR2 SQIVND (reference sequence). This CDR3 contains 15 residues. This CDR3 is CASSIDAEGGNEQFF. The variable domain in full, completed from reference TRBV19 and TRBJ2-1, reads DGGITQSPKYLFRKEGQNVTLSCEQNLNHDAMYWYRQDPGQGLRLIYYSQIVNDFQKGDIAEGYSVSREKKESFPLTVTSAQKNPTAFYLCASSIDAEGGNEQFFGPGTRLTVL.

The genes are TRBV19 and TRBJ2-1; TCRdb's D gene call, TRBD2, goes unchecked for lack of DNA. Germline CDR1 is LNHDA and CDR2 is SQIVND (reference sequence). The length of the CDR3 is 15 residues. CDR3 loop: CASRTSGGRYNEQFF.

CDR3 in amino acids: CASGERGEFGNTIYF. V usage is TRBV7-9 and J usage is TRBJ1-3. Germline loops: CDR1 SEHNR, CDR2 FQNEAQ (reference sequence). The CDR3 loop spans 15 amino acids.

J is TRBJ2-1 and V is TRBV5-6; the D call of TRBD2 rests on TCRdb alone, since no DNA is present to check it. Germline V gene data show CDR1 as SGHDT and CDR2 as YYEEEE. This CDR3 is built from 16 residues. The CDR3 reads CASSLEAGGPGNEQFF. Complete variable domain (other parts from reference TRBV5-6 and TRBJ2-1): DAGVTQSPTHLIKTRGQQVTLRCSPKSGHDTVSWYQQALGQGPQFIFQYYEEEERQRGNFPDRFSGHQFPNYSSELNVNALLLGDSALYLCASSLEAGGPGNEQFFGPGTRLTVL.

The gene calls are TRBV10-3 and TRBJ2-1; absent DNA, TCRdb's TRBD2 call cannot be checked. From germline, CDR1 is ENHRY and CDR2 SYGVKD. There are 14 residues in the CDR3. The CDR3 spells CAIPAGPPGNEQFF.

This chain joins TRBV2 and TRBJ2-5; TCRdb returns TRBD2, unconfirmable since there is no DNA. From germline, CDR1 is SNHLY and CDR2 FYNNEI. The CDR3 is 15 amino acids. CDR3 region: CASIGLAGSQETQYF.

The chain employs TRBV27 and TRBJ2-5; without DNA, the TCRdb call of TRBD2 cannot be checked. This CDR3 has 16 residues. Looked up from germline, CDR1 is MNHEY and CDR2 is SMNVEV (reference sequence). This CDR3 reads CASIGSGTSGEETQYF.

J is TRBJ2-4 and V is TRBV29-1; TCRdb indicates TRBD2, and absent DNA this call remains unverified. There are 14 residues in the CDR3. Germline V lookup: CDR1 SQVTM, CDR2 ANQGSEA. CDR3 region: CSVDGLPSGNIQYF. Full variable domain (remainder filled in from reference TRBV29-1 and TRBJ2-4): SAVISQKPSRDICQRGTSLTIQCQVDSQVTMMFWYRQQPGQSLTLIATANQGSEATYESGFVIDKFPISRPNLTFSTLTVSNMSPEDSSIYLCSVDGLPSGNIQYFGAGTRLSVL.

The chain employs TRBV27 and TRBJ2-7; TCRdb picks TRBD1, but there is no DNA to check that call. This CDR3 is built from 16 residues. CDR1 and CDR2 (germline): MNHEY, SMNVEV (reference sequence). CDR3 region: CASSLSLGDRAYEQYF.

The chain couples TRBV9 to TRBJ2-1; TCRdb selects TRBD2, and the lack of DNA leaves this call unchecked. This CDR3 is 15 amino acids long. Germline assignment: CDR1 SGDLS and CDR2 YYNGEE. The CDR3 sequence: CASSGIAGVANEQFF.

The chain joins TRBV7-8 to TRBJ2-7; TCRdb reports TRBD2, a call that lacks DNA to check it against. The germline gives CDR1 SGHVS, CDR2 FQNEAQ. There are 12 residues in the CDR3. This CDR3 is CASSLASGEQYF.

J is TRBJ1-5 and V is TRBV28; TCRdb reports TRBD1, a call that lacks DNA to check it against. Germline V gives CDR1 MDHEN, CDR2 SYDVKM. This CDR3 has 16 amino acids. The CDR3 is CASSLLTGGSNQPQHF.

The CDR3 region is CSALSRPGQLSGNTIYF. V gene TRBV20-1 combines with J gene TRBJ1-3; lacking DNA, the TRBD1 call made by TCRdb goes unchecked. Germline V gives CDR1 DFQATT, CDR2 SNEGSKA (reference sequence). The CDR3 loop spans 17 amino acids.

The rearrangement links TRBV7-6 to TRBJ2-1; TCRdb's D call of TRBD2 is untestable without DNA. This CDR3 has 19 amino acids. Germline CDR1 is SGHVS and CDR2 is FNYEAQ. The chain's CDR3 is CASSWLAGVASSNYNEQFF.

The chain links TRBV12-3 or TRBV12-4 to TRBJ1-1. The CDR3 extends over 12 amino acids. The CDR3 here is CASSPDSGEAFF.

The chain links TRBV7-9 to TRBJ2-1; absent DNA, TCRdb's TRBD2 call cannot be checked. CDR1 SEHNR and CDR2 FQNEAQ come from the germline V gene (reference sequence). This CDR3 has 12 residues. CDR3 amino acids: CASRKGTGEQFF.

The V gene is TRBV11-3, the J gene TRBJ2-1. CDR1 is SGHNT, CDR2 YENEEA, per germline. The CDR3 covers 14 residues. The CDR3: CASSLRESYNEQFF.

Here the CDR3 reads CASSLGDLMQYF. The chain carries TRBV7-8 and TRBJ2-7; TCRdb's assignment of TRBD2 cannot be checked, as there is no DNA. Germline loops: CDR1 SGHVS, CDR2 FQNEAQ. CDR3 length: 12 residues.

V gene TRBV12-3 or TRBV12-4 combines with J gene TRBJ2-1; the TRBD2 assignment by TCRdb is unverifiable without DNA. The CDR3 contains 16 residues. The CDR3 loop reads CASSLRRASTLREQFF.

This rearrangement joins TRBV6-6 to TRBJ1-4; the D gene TCRdb calls, TRBD1, cannot be checked with no DNA. The CDR3 sequence is 16 residues long. Germline CDR1 reads MNHNY; CDR2 reads SVGAGI (reference sequence). The CDR3 protein is CASSYKGEATNEKLFF.

The chain recombines TRBV12-3 or TRBV12-4 with TRBJ1-3. This CDR3 spans 15 amino acids. CDR3 in amino acids: CASILLEPSGNTIYF.

This chain links TRBV7-4 with TRBJ2-3. The CDR3 spans 13 residues. The V gene's germline CDR1 is SGHVT and CDR2 SQSDAQ. CDR3 amino acids: CASSLRPTDTQYF.

The V call is TRBV5-6, the J call TRBJ1-2. This CDR3 is built from 13 residues. Germline V gene data show CDR1 as SGHDT and CDR2 as YYEEEE. This chain's CDR3 is CASRMNWNYGYTF.

The V gene is TRBV5-1, the J gene TRBJ2-7; the TCRdb D gene call, TRBD2, has no DNA to confirm it. CDR3 size: 13 residues. Germline assignment: CDR1 SGHRS and CDR2 YFSETQ. CDR3 amino acids: CASSLPSGYEQYF. Combining the CDR3 with reference TRBV5-1 and TRBJ2-7 gives the whole variable domain KAGVTQTPRYLIKTRGQQVTLSCSPISGHRSVSWYQQTPGQGLQFLFEYFSETQRNKGNFPGRFSGRQFSNSRSEMNVSTLELGDSALYLCASSLPSGYEQYFGPGTRLTVT.

The CDR3 here is CASSPPQGPYQETQYF. The V gene is TRBV9, the J gene TRBJ2-5; TCRdb gives TRBD1 as the D gene, but with no DNA this cannot be confirmed. The CDR3 contains 16 residues. The germline V gene encodes CDR1 SGDLS and CDR2 YYNGEE.

This sequence joins TRBV5-1 and TRBJ2-2. The germline CDR1 and CDR2 sequences are SGHRS and YFSETQ. CDR3 size: 13 residues. The CDR3 is CASSLFTTGELFF.

This rearrangement joins TRBV20-1 to TRBJ2-2; the TCRdb call, TRBD1, lacks DNA for checking. Looked up from germline, CDR1 is DFQATT and CDR2 is SNEGSKA (reference sequence). There are 15 residues in the CDR3. CDR3 region: CSARDGRENTGELFF.

The rearrangement links TRBV6-5 to TRBJ2-1; the TCRdb D gene call, TRBD1, has no DNA to confirm it. CDR3 size: 19 residues. Germline CDR1 reads MNHEY; CDR2 reads SVGAGI. The CDR3 spells CASSRLPHLAVFSYNEQFF.

This chain joins TRBV11-1 and TRBJ2-1; TCRdb proposes TRBD1, but this gene call is untestable without DNA. Germline CDR1 SGHAT, CDR2 FQDESV (reference sequence). The CDR3 has 14 amino acids. CDR3 protein: CASTTPGAADEQFF.

The J gene is TRBJ2-5, the V gene TRBV11-2. Germline V CDR1 and CDR2: SGHAT, FQNNGV. CDR3 size: 15 residues. The CDR3 sequence: CASSYYVATQETQYF.

The CDR3 loop reads CASSPPGLAEADTQYF. The chain employs TRBV28 and TRBJ2-3; the D gene TCRdb calls, TRBD2, cannot be checked with no DNA. Germline loops: CDR1 MDHEN, CDR2 SYDVKM. CDR3 length equals 16 residues.